This T cell receptor beta chain was sequenced in a study of patients and donors after allogeneic stem cell transplantation. One entry per CDR3 protein, called by TCRdb with MiXCR from the RT-PCR reads. The sample lists roughly 200,000 distinct CDR3 sequences, roughly 40% occurring once. In this sample, this clonotype turned up many times. CDR3 length: 12 amino acids. Trimming took 1 base from V and 11 from J, leaving 11 bases between them. Germline loops: CDR1 SGHTA, CDR2 FQGNSA. The source is a human donor who was either an allogeneic HSCT recipient or a stem cell or donor lymphocyte infusion donor (not recorded which). It is not recorded whose cells these are; they may come from a transplant donor. Sequenced: blood, either unsorted or a sorted T cell fraction (not recorded which). The chain has TRBV7-2 and TRBJ1-1; D remains ambiguous. The CDR3 bases are TGTGCCAGCAGCTTAGAAGGGAGTGAGGCTTTCTTT. Amino acids: CASSLEGSEAFF.